This T cell receptor beta chain was sequenced for a study of blood T cell repertoires in COVID-19. On the study more broadly: Some COVID-19 samples were acute and others convalescent; all came from the United States, Italy and Spain.

This CDR3 is built from 13 residues. With V trimmed by 7 bases and J by 3 bases, 4 bases remained unmatched. CDR1 is SGHRS and CDR2 is YFSETQ in the germline V gene. Methods used by the authors: How many nucleated cells were present was estimated from reference gene primer amplification. This table comes from immunoSEQ multiplex PCR, and its TCRdb copy is limited to in-frame clones, with some not included. V and J calls and clone size come straight from that table; D and trimming were deduced from the DNA. The profile shows around 150,000 clones, approximately 80% of them singletons. Either two negative PCRs, clearance, or symptom resolution qualified Cohort 3 donors as recovered.

V usage is TRBV5-1 and J usage is TRBJ2-3; 8 nucleotides align to TRBD2. The source material was PBMCs or T cells enriched from blood (not recorded which). The TCR sequence derives from a man over 45 who had recovered from COVID-19. The CDR3 loop is CASSVAGTDTQYF. Written as DNA, the CDR3 is TGCGCCAGCTCGGTAGCGGGGACAGATACGCAGTATTTT.